The 2 T cell receptor beta chains presented below share a single source sample, sequenced in a study of neoadjuvant anti-PD-1 for oral cavity cancer. Data came from immunoSEQ multiplex PCR; TCRdb stores just in-frame clones and leaves some out. The top ten clones hold about 6.8% of a sample with roughly 12,000 clones, about 60% of them seen once. Source: tumor tissue, taken before nivolumab (anti-PD-1) treatment. All receptors derive from a person aged 35 to 85 with oral cavity squamous cell carcinoma. The donor label of this sample is uncertain.

The chain couples TRBV7-2 to TRBJ2-3, with no clear D. Trimming shortened V by 0 bases and J by 1 base, and 8 bases separated the two germline ends. The V gene's germline CDR1 is SGHTA and CDR2 FQGNSA. The CDR3 covers 15 residues. This chain's CDR3 is CASSLADPRTDTQYF. As DNA, the CDR3 is TGTGCCAGCAGCTTAGCGGACCCACGCACAGATACGCAGTATTTT. The full variable domain, rest sourced from reference TRBV7-2 and TRBJ2-3, is GAGVSQSPSNKVTEKGKDVELRCDPISGHTALYWYRQSLGQGLEFLIYFQGNSAPDKSGLPSDRFSAERTGGSVSTLTIQRTQQEDSAVYLCASSLADPRTDTQYFGPGTRLTVL.

The gene calls are TRBV7-2 and TRBJ2-7; D ambiguous. This CDR3 is 12 amino acids long. Germline CDR1 and CDR2: SGHTA and FQGNSA. V was cut by 5 bases and J by 4 bases, with 9 bases left in between. CDR3 DNA sequence: TGTGCCAGCAGCACCACGGTGTACGAGCAGTACTTC. Translated: CASSTTVYEQYF.